This T cell receptor beta chain emerged from a study of Graves' ophthalmopathy and Graves' hyperthyroidism. Study overall: Peripheral blood sampling occurred at initial diagnosis, before any treatment. Study-wide results and caveats: Using 13 signatures, a model distinguished ophthalmopathy from stable hyperthyroidism, reaching 85% to 90% sensitivity and about 81% specificity.

This CDR3 has 19 amino acids. Germline CDR1 and CDR2: DFQATT and SNEGSKA (reference sequence). V lost 0 bases and J 5 bases, leaving 29 bases between the germline ends. For repertoire sequencing, the TCR beta CDR3 regions were amplified from RNA transcripts. RT-PCR was first run with HTBI primers, then multiplex PCR in a second round. TCRdb reprocessed the multiplex PCR reads via MiXCR and lists one record per CDR3 protein. The sample contains 210,000 or so distinct CDR3 sequences, approximately 28% of which appear only once. This clonotype has at least ten counts. Its matching antigen is unknown. The TCR sequence derives from a man over 45 with Graves' ophthalmopathy. Sequencing used peripheral blood. The genes are TRBV20-1 and TRBJ2-7; D unresolved. The CDR3 reads CSARDVETIISAATNEQYF. CDR3 DNA sequence: TGCAGTGCTAGAGATGTTGAAACTATTATCTCGGCCGCAACGAACGAGCAGTACTTC.